The 23 T cell receptor beta chains reported below all come from one sample, sequenced in a study of T-cell reconstitution after alpha-beta-depleted transplantation in children. Unique molecular identifiers were built into the TCRbeta library. TCRdb re-called the PCR reads through MiXCR, storing one row per CDR3 protein. The sample holds roughly 200,000 distinct CDR3 sequences; approximately 7% are singletons and the top ten take approximately 5.7%. Source: PBMCs, taken before TCRalphabeta/CD19-depleted stem cell transplant. The receptors shown here come from a boy aged 2 to 9 with acute lymphoblastic leukemia, due to receive a stem cell transplant.

The chain links TRBV11-2 to TRBJ1-1; D ambiguous. Germline assignment: CDR1 SGHAT and CDR2 FQNNGV. The CDR3 covers 16 residues. Trimming pared 5 bases from V and 0 bases from J, leaving 16 bases between. DNA for the CDR3: TGTGCCAGCAGCAACCCGGCAGAGCCAATGAACACTGAAGCTTTCTTT. This translates into CASSNPAEPMNTEAFF.

Many counts were recorded for this clonotype. This chain joins TRBV3-1 and TRBJ2-5, with D perhaps being TRBD1 or TRBD2 (5 bases each). CDR1 and CDR2 (germline): LGHDT, YNNKEL (reference sequence). This CDR3 has 13 residues. With 2 bases removed from V and 8 bases from J, the gap between germline ends came to 12 bases. CDR3 coding DNA: TGTGCCAGCAGCCAACGGGACGGCGTCACCCAGTACTTC. Protein sequence: CASSQRDGVTQYF.

This clonotype was seen at least ten times. The chain links TRBV20-1 to TRBJ2-7; perhaps TRBD1 as D (6 bases). The germline V gene has CDR1 DFQATT and CDR2 SNEGSKA (reference sequence). V lost 2 bases and J 1 base, leaving 12 bases between the germline ends. There are 14 residues in the CDR3. The CDR3 loop is CSARHTTGSYEQYF. The CDR3 DNA reads TGCAGTGCTAGACATACGACAGGATCCTACGAGCAGTACTTC.

This clonotype was counted ten times or more. V is TRBV6-1 and J is TRBJ1-1; D possibly corresponds to TRBD1 (6 bases). V was trimmed by 2 bases and J by 10 bases, leaving 8 bases between them. Germline lookup yields CDR1 MNHNS and CDR2 SASEGT. The CDR3 length is 11 residues. The CDR3 spells CASSENRAAFF. In DNA, the CDR3 is TGTGCCAGCAGTGAAAACAGGGCAGCTTTCTTT.

This clonotype has ten or more counts. The J gene is TRBJ2-3, the V gene TRBV11-3; tentative D call: TRBD2 (5 bases). Trimming took off 5 bases at V and 5 bases at J, with 14 bases between the two ends. The CDR3 covers 14 residues. CDR1 SGHNT and CDR2 YENEEA come from the germline V gene. The CDR3 DNA follows: TGTGCCAGCAGCGACGGACTGGGTAAAGATACGCAGTATTTT. Protein product: CASSDGLGKDTQYF.

The sample holds a few counts of this clonotype. The chain recombines TRBV11-2 with TRBJ2-7; TRBD1 might be the D (6 bases). Trimming left V 1 base short and J 2 bases short, with 12 bases between. Germline loops: CDR1 SGHAT, CDR2 FQNNGV. The CDR3 runs to 15 residues. In DNA, the CDR3 is TGTGCCAGCAGCTTAGGCGCCGGACAGACCTACGAGCAGTACTTC. The encoded protein is CASSLGAGQTYEQYF.

The chain is built from TRBV6-2 or TRBV6-3 and TRBJ2-3; 10 bases align to TRBD2. CDR1 MNHEY and CDR2 SVGEGT come from the germline V gene. V lost 6 bases and J lost 0; bases outside the gene matches: 15. This CDR3 contains 19 residues. CDR3: CASRDTSGEALPSTDTQYF. The CDR3 nucleotides read TGTGCCAGCAGGGACACTAGCGGGGAAGCGCTCCCTAGCACAGATACGCAGTATTTT.

Many counts were recorded for this clonotype. The chain couples TRBV7-2 to TRBJ1-3, with D hard to call. The germline gives CDR1 SGHTA, CDR2 FQGNSA. This CDR3 contains 14 residues. The V and J ends lost 1 base and 1 base respectively, with 5 bases between them. The CDR3 protein is CASSLEWSGNTIYF. The CDR3 DNA follows: TGTGCCAGCAGCTTAGAGTGGTCTGGAAACACCATATATTTT.

This clonotype was counted only a few times. This chain joins TRBV6-2 or TRBV6-3 and TRBJ1-4; D call uncertain. V gave up 1 base and J gave up 3 bases, with 9 bases separating them. In germline, CDR1 is MNHEY, CDR2 SVGEGT. CDR3 length equals 15 residues. The CDR3 DNA follows: TGTGCCAGCAGTTACTTCGGCAGTCCTAATGAAAAACTGTTTTTT. This sequence encodes CASSYFGSPNEKLFF.

A few counts support this clonotype. The J gene is TRBJ2-5, the V gene TRBV7-6; 9 nucleotides line up with TRBD2. The CDR3 is 16 amino acids. V dropped 5 bases and J dropped 9; count of bases not matched to a gene: 16. CDR1 SGHVS and CDR2 FNYEAQ come from the germline V gene. The CDR3 bases are TGTGCCAGCAGCCCTAACCCTTTCGCGGGGGGGATCTCCCAGTACTTC. Translation: CASSPNPFAGGISQYF.

This clonotype was seen only a few times. The chain uses TRBV7-2 and TRBJ1-6; 8 bases are shared with TRBD1. CDR3 length: 16 amino acids. V shed 5 bases and J 6 bases; nucleotides not matched to a gene: 9. Per germline, CDR1 SGHTA and CDR2 FQGNSA. The CDR3 region is CASSQGARGFNSPLHF. The CDR3 region has the DNA TGTGCCAGCAGCCAGGGGGCCAGAGGATTTAATTCACCCCTCCACTTT.

The J gene is TRBJ2-3, the V gene TRBV5-1; unclear D gene. Germline loops: CDR1 SGHRS, CDR2 YFSETQ. V shed 7 bases and J shed 6 bases, with 9 bases lying between them. The CDR3 spans 11 residues. CDR3 amino acids: CASELGDTQYF. In DNA form, the CDR3 reads TGCGCCAGCGAACTTGGCGATACGCAGTATTTT.

In its sample, this clonotype was seen many times. The chain couples TRBV10-1 to TRBJ2-1; 8 positions agree with TRBD1. With V trimmed by 3 bases and J by 7 bases, 8 bases remained unmatched. Germline values: CDR1 WNHNN, CDR2 SYGVQD (reference sequence). This CDR3 is built from 15 residues. Written as DNA, the CDR3 is TGCGCCAGCAGTGATCGCAGGGGGCTGGGGAATGAGCAGTTCTTC. This sequence encodes CASSDRRGLGNEQFF.

At least ten counts were recorded for this clonotype. The gene calls are TRBV20-1 and TRBJ1-2; 8 nucleotides align to TRBD1. CDR3 size: 13 residues. V lost 6 bases to trimming and J lost 3 bases; unmatched junction nucleotides: 6. The germline gives CDR1 DFQATT, CDR2 SNEGSKA (reference sequence). CDR3 DNA sequence: TGCAGTGCGAGGCAGGGGGCGGACTATGGCTACACCTTC. It translates to CSARQGADYGYTF.

The table lists this clonotype with many counts. The V and J genes are TRBV6-2 or TRBV6-3 and TRBJ2-3; no firm D call. The CDR3 contains 16 residues. The ends were cut back, 2 bases at V and 2 bases at J, with 14 bases in the middle. Germline V CDR1 and CDR2: MNHEY, SVGEGT. The CDR3 coding sequence is TGTGCCAGCAGTTACGGTCGCGGTCGGCACACAGATACGCAGTATTTT. Its translation: CASSYGRGRHTDTQYF.

This clonotype was recorded many times. The rearrangement links TRBV29-1 to TRBJ2-5; a possible D gene is TRBD1 (5 bases). Germline V gives CDR1 SQVTM, CDR2 ANQGSEA. This CDR3 has 12 residues. Trimming removed 7 bases from V and 4 bases from J, with 13 bases in between. As DNA, the CDR3 is TGCAGCGCCTTTCTGGGGCGAGAGACCCAGTACTTC. It specifies CSAFLGRETQYF.

The chain recombines TRBV11-1 with TRBJ2-1, with a possible D match to TRBD2 (6 bases). This CDR3 is 18 amino acids long. Trimming pared 5 bases from V and 2 bases from J, leaving 22 bases between. The germline V gene has CDR1 SGHAT and CDR2 FQDESV (reference sequence). CDR3 amino acids: CASSQPGVVGSAYNEQFF. DNA for the CDR3: TGTGCCAGCAGCCAGCCGGGGGTAGTCGGGAGCGCCTACAATGAGCAGTTCTTC.

The rearrangement links TRBV7-2 to TRBJ2-1; no definite D call. Germline CDR1 SGHTA, CDR2 FQGNSA. The V and J ends lost 0 bases and 0 bases respectively, with 9 bases between them. The CDR3 spans 16 residues. CDR3 loop: CASSLASQSSYNEQFF. The CDR3 nucleotides read TGTGCCAGCAGCTTAGCTTCACAGAGCTCCTACAATGAGCAGTTCTTC.

The J gene is TRBJ2-5, the V gene TRBV30; D is perhaps TRBD2 (6 bases). Germline CDR1 and CDR2: GTSNPN and SVGIG (reference sequence). This CDR3 is built from 14 residues. With 3 bases removed from V and 9 bases from J, the gap between germline ends came to 20 bases. The DNA of the CDR3 is TGTGCCTGGAGGGTGGACTACCCAGAGTCGGCCCAGTACTTC. Translating it yields CAWRVDYPESAQYF.

The table lists this clonotype with a few counts. J is TRBJ1-5 and V is TRBV4-3, with D hard to call. The CDR3 consists of 15 residues. V lost 0 bases and J lost 3, with 9 bases in between. Germline lookup yields CDR1 LGHNA and CDR2 YSLEER. CDR3 DNA: TGCGCCAGCAGCCAAGATCTGGGGTACAATCAGCCCCAGCATTTT. Translating it yields CASSQDLGYNQPQHF.

This clonotype showed up many times. The chain carries TRBV18 and TRBJ2-7; 7 nucleotides align to TRBD1. Germline values: CDR1 KGHSH, CDR2 LQKENI. The CDR3 contains 15 residues. The V and J ends lost 4 bases and 0 bases, in that order; junction bases with no gene match: 6. The DNA for the CDR3 is TGTGCCAGCTCACGGGACAGTTCAAGCTCCTACGAGCAGTACTTC. Its protein product is CASSRDSSSSYEQYF.

This clonotype has at least ten counts. This chain joins TRBV12-3 or TRBV12-4 and TRBJ2-7; weak D call: TRBD1 (5 bases). The CDR3 has 12 amino acids. V gave up 8 bases and J gave up 3 bases, with 11 bases separating them. CDR3: CASEGANYEQYF. The CDR3 coding sequence is TGTGCCAGCGAAGGGGCCAACTACGAGCAGTACTTC.

The chain joins TRBV3-1 to TRBJ2-5, with a weak D call TRBD2 (6 bases). The CDR3 extends over 15 amino acids. Trimming removed 2 bases from V and 5 bases from J, with 15 bases in between. Germline CDR1 and CDR2: LGHDT and YNNKEL (reference sequence). The CDR3 region is CASSQSLEGRETQYF. CDR3 in DNA: TGTGCCAGCAGCCAATCTCTGGAGGGGCGTGAGACCCAGTACTTC.